This T cell receptor beta chain is from a study of T cell responses to AZD1222 COVID-19 vaccine. Study conclusions and caveats: Unmutated regions of variants are reportedly targeted by nearly half of spike-specific TCRs. Donors were chiefly white British, with a greater number of females, and clonal diversity was perhaps underestimated. Elevations in Spike-specific TCR breadth and depth followed administration of two AZD1222 doses. Samples come after the peak T cell response, not at day 14.

Per the germline V gene, CDR1 is SNHLY and CDR2 is FYNNEI. The V end was cut by 2 bases, the J end by 8 bases, with 7 bases between. This CDR3 has 12 amino acids. Remarks on this clone: Antigen: not known.

Sequenced by immunoSEQ multiplex PCR; TCRdb stores in-frame clones only, minus some. The sample lists 200,000 to 250,000 clones; just over 90% were seen once. The sample in question was peripheral blood, obtained on day 0 of MenACWY control vaccination. This chain connects TRBV2 to TRBJ2-1, with no clear D. The receptor comes from an adult in good health. The CDR3, as DNA: TGTGCCAGCAGTGAATTTCAGGATGAGCAGTTCTTC. This gives the protein CASSEFQDEQFF.